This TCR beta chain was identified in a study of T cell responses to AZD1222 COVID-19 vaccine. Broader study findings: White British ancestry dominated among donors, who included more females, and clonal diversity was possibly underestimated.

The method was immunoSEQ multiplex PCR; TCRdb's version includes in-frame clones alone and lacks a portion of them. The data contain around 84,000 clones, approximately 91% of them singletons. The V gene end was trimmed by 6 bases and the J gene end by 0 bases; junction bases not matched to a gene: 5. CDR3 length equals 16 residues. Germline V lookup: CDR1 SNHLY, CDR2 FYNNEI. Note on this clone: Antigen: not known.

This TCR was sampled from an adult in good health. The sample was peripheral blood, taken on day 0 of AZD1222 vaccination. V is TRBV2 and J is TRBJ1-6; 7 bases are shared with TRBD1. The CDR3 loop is CASSPGGSSYNSPLHF. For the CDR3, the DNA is TGTGCCAGCAGCCCAGGGGGGAGCTCCTATAATTCACCCCTCCACTTT.